This T cell receptor beta chain originates from a study of CD8+ T cells in alopecia areata. It was cDNA, reverse transcribed from extracted RNA, that served as the sequencing template. Method: immunoSEQ multiplex PCR; TCRdb's copy keeps in-frame clones and lacks some. The repertoire consists of 130,000 to 150,000 clones, with roughly four fifths occurring once and the leading ten covering 25%. The germline V gene has CDR1 SEHNR and CDR2 FQNEAQ (reference sequence). The V segment lost 5 bases and the J segment 3 bases; nucleotides outside the gene matches: 9. The CDR3 consists of 16 residues. Treatment noted: oral pan-JAK inhibitor, 5-10 mg twice daily. Collected material from alopecia areata patients comprised lesional scalp punch biopsies and peripheral blood.

The genes are TRBV7-9 and TRBJ2-2; 7 bases map to TRBD2. This TCR was recovered from a human donor with alopecia areata. The specimen was CD8+ T cells sorted from blood, collected at week 4, from a patient treated with tofacitinib. In DNA form, the CDR3 reads TGTGCCAGCAGCCCCCGTGGGGGGGAGGACACCGGGGAGCTGTTTTTT. Translation: CASSPRGGEDTGELFF.